The sample holds one count of the clone carrying this T cell receptor (beta chain). Its antigen remains unknown. J gave up 6 bases and V 2 bases, and 12 bases lay outside the gene matches. Germline V gene data show CDR1 as LGHNA and CDR2 as YSLEER. The CDR3 sequence is 17 residues long. This entry belongs to a study of cytomegalovirus exposure and HLA in healthy donors. Points from the study as a whole: Among TCR beta chains, those listed as cytomegalovirus-associated numbered under 200. Earlier findings revealed that most TCR beta V segments proved productive either about 87% or about 30% of the time. Immune exposure data for these donors was limited to CMV serostatus. Judged likely to be a sequencing artifact was a cluster of highly shared sequence variants.

Amplification used 60 Vbeta primers and 13 Jbeta primers. Produced via immunoSEQ multiplex PCR; TCRdb's table is partial and in-frame only. The table includes over 200,000 clones, over 65% detected once. V usage is TRBV4-3 and J usage is TRBJ1-5; 8 nucleotides match TRBD1. The specimen sequenced was PBMCs. The sequence came from a human donor in good health. CDR3 loop: CASSQKLGTGLGQPQHF. CDR3 DNA: TGCGCCAGCAGCCAAAAACTCGGGACAGGTTTGGGTCAGCCCCAGCATTTT.